These 24 T cell receptor beta chains were sequenced from one sample in a study of T cell repertoires in ileal Crohn's disease. Profiled with immunoSEQ multiplex PCR; TCRdb holds only in-frame clones, not every one. This table holds over 25,000 clones, about four fifths found once. Sequencing was carried out using ileal tissue. The receptors come from an adult with Crohn's disease.

The chain has TRBV30 and TRBJ2-5; D remains ambiguous. The CDR3 loop spans 12 amino acids. V shed 1 base and J shed 2 bases, with 5 bases lying between them. Germline values: CDR1 GTSNPN, CDR2 SVGIG (reference sequence). DNA of the CDR3: TGTGCCTGGAGTGAACGGCAAGAGACCCAGTACTTC. Amino acid sequence: CAWSERQETQYF.

Only a few counts were recorded for this clone. The gene calls are TRBV6-6 and TRBJ2-1; the D is unclear. The CDR3 contains 11 residues. Germline CDR1 is MNHNY and CDR2 is SVGAGI (reference sequence). The V end was cut by 4 bases, the J end by 6 bases, with 4 bases between. The CDR3 loop is CASSWLNEQFF. The CDR3, as DNA: TGTGCCAGCAGTTGGCTCAATGAGCAGTTCTTC.

V is TRBV27 and J is TRBJ1-6; D is possibly TRBD1 (6 bases). The germline gives CDR1 MNHEY, CDR2 SMNVEV (reference sequence). This CDR3 contains 14 residues. V was shortened by 2 bases and J by 7 bases, with 9 bases between the two germline ends. The DNA of the CDR3 is TGTGCCAGCAGTTTAGGGGGGGCGAATTCACCCCTCCACTTT. This translates into CASSLGGANSPLHF.

The chain couples TRBV5-4 to TRBJ2-3, with D possibly TRBD2 on 6 matching bases. This CDR3 is 16 amino acids long. Trimming removed 4 bases from V and 0 bases from J, with 15 bases in between. Germline V CDR1 and CDR2: SGHNT, YYREEE (reference sequence). The CDR3, as DNA: TGTGCCAGCAGCCCGGGACTGAGCGGGAGCACAGATACGCAGTATTTT. It is translated as CASSPGLSGSTDTQYF.

The J gene is TRBJ2-3, the V gene TRBV18, with D possibly being TRBD1 (5 bases). Germline V gene lookup returns CDR1 KGHSH and CDR2 LQKENI. Trimming took off 0 bases at V and 3 bases at J, with 7 bases between the two ends. The CDR3 has 14 residues. The CDR3 sequence: CASSPPSGTDTQYF. The CDR3 coding sequence is TGTGCCAGCTCACCACCCTCAGGGACAGATACGCAGTATTTT.

This chain joins TRBV2 and TRBJ2-7, with D maybe TRBD2 (7 bases). Trimming took 8 bases from V and 1 from J, leaving 18 bases between them. Germline CDR1 reads SNHLY; CDR2 reads FYNNEI. This CDR3 region has 15 residues. CDR3 amino acids: CASGGRGLTSYEQYF. CDR3 in DNA: TGTGCCAGCGGGGGGAGGGGGTTGACTTCCTACGAGCAGTACTTC.

The V and J genes are TRBV7-2 and TRBJ2-5, with 10 bases that match TRBD2. The CDR3 contains 16 residues. Unmatched junction bases numbered 13, after V lost 7 bases and J lost 5 bases. Germline V gives CDR1 SGHTA, CDR2 FQGNSA. CDR3 loop: CASTRSWSAGGETQYF. The CDR3 nucleotides read TGTGCCAGCACCCGAAGTTGGTCAGCGGGAGGGGAGACCCAGTACTTC. Complete variable domain (other parts from reference TRBV7-2 and TRBJ2-5): GAGVSQSPSNKVTEKGKDVELRCDPISGHTALYWYRQSLGQGLEFLIYFQGNSAPDKSGLPSDRFSAERTGGSVSTLTIQRTQQEDSAVYLCASTRSWSAGGETQYFGPGTRLLVL.

This clone appeared a few times. The J gene is TRBJ1-6, the V gene TRBV30, with D unresolved. CDR1 and CDR2 from the germline V gene are GTSNPN and SVGIG (reference sequence). This CDR3 is built from 15 residues. V lost 0 bases, J lost 4 bases, and 10 bases lay in between. The CDR3 nucleotides read TGTGCCTGGAGTGTAGGCAACAGTTATAATTCACCCCTCCACTTT. Translation gives CAWSVGNSYNSPLHF.

The chain uses TRBV12-5 and TRBJ1-2; possible D gene TRBD1, 6 bases. Looked up from germline, CDR1 is LGHNT and CDR2 is FRNRAP. The CDR3 contains 15 residues. V lost 2 bases to trimming and J lost 0 bases, with 10 bases between them. This CDR3 reads CASGLPGQTNYGYTF. The DNA of the CDR3 is TGTGCTAGTGGTTTGCCGGGACAAACTAACTATGGCTACACCTTC. The whole variable domain, remainder taken from reference TRBV12-5 and TRBJ1-2, is DARVTQTPRHKVTEMGQEVTMRCQPILGHNTVFWYRQTMMQGLELLAYFRNRAPLDDSGMPKDRFSAEMPDATLATLKIQPSEPRDSAVYFCASGLPGQTNYGYTFGSGTRLTVV.

This clone was recorded only once. The chain links TRBV2 to TRBJ1-2; TRBD1 might be the D (6 bases). V was clipped by 7 bases and J by 8 bases, with 14 bases between them. Germline-derived CDR1 and CDR2 are SNHLY and FYNNEI. CDR3 size: 12 residues. The CDR3, as DNA: TGTGCCAGCACCCACAGGGTGGACGGCTACACCTTC. Translating it yields CASTHRVDGYTF.

The gene calls are TRBV10-3 and TRBJ2-5; no reliable D call. Germline values: CDR1 ENHRY, CDR2 SYGVKD. V was clipped by 0 bases and J by 4 bases, with 6 bases between them. CDR3 length: 13 residues. For the CDR3, the DNA is TGTGCCATCAGTGAGTCTCCAGGAGAGACCCAGTACTTC. Its translation: CAISESPGETQYF.

The chain links TRBV30 to TRBJ1-2; 10 nucleotides line up with TRBD1. CDR3 length equals 16 residues. V lost 0 bases, J lost 4 bases, and 8 bases stayed unmatched. Germline V gives CDR1 GTSNPN, CDR2 SVGIG (reference sequence). CDR3 sequence: CAWSVRQGANSYGYTF. The CDR3 bases are TGTGCCTGGAGTGTACGACAGGGGGCTAATTCCTATGGCTACACCTTC.

The chain couples TRBV2 to TRBJ2-1, with TRBD2 as a possible D gene (6 bases). CDR1 is SNHLY and CDR2 is FYNNEI in the germline V gene. V lost 9 bases and J lost 6, with 18 bases in between. CDR3 length: 14 residues. CDR3 protein: CASSRDFVGNEQFF. In DNA, the CDR3 is TGTGCCAGTAGTCGGGACTTCGTCGGCAATGAGCAGTTCTTC.

The chain recombines TRBV27 with TRBJ1-6; 8 bases are shared with TRBD1. CDR3 length: 14 residues. Germline V gene sequence: CDR1 MNHEY, CDR2 SMNVEV (reference sequence). J lost 8 bases, V lost 4 bases, and 4 bases had no gene match. CDR3 sequence (DNA): TGTGCCAGCAGTTATGGGACAGGATATTCACCCCTCCACTTT. Amino acids: CASSYGTGYSPLHF.

The J gene is TRBJ2-7, the V gene TRBV7-2; a weak D match, TRBD2 (6 bases). V was trimmed by 5 bases and J by 2 bases, leaving 13 bases between them. The CDR3 is 14 amino acids. Per germline, CDR1 SGHTA and CDR2 FQGNSA. CDR3 DNA: TGTGCCAGCAGCCCCGGGACTCCTGCCTACGAGCAGTACTTC. Translated: CASSPGTPAYEQYF.

The rearrangement links TRBV10-3 to TRBJ2-1; TRBD2 agrees at 12 bases. Germline CDR1 ENHRY, CDR2 SYGVKD. The ends lost 6 bases at V and 10 bases at J; junction bases unmatched: 4. The CDR3 is 13 amino acids. The CDR3 DNA reads as TGTGCCATCAGCCGGACTAGCGGGGACGAGCAGTTCTTC. It is translated as CAISRTSGDEQFF.

V and J are TRBV11-2 and TRBJ2-7; D gene uncertain. The CDR3 covers 14 residues. The germline V and J ends were trimmed by 3 bases and 0 bases, with 9 bases remaining between them. Germline CDR1 and CDR2: SGHAT and FQNNGV. CDR3 DNA: TGTGCCAGCAGCTTCAACAGAGCCTCCTACGAGCAGTACTTC. This sequence encodes CASSFNRASYEQYF.

The rearrangement uses TRBV5-1 and TRBJ2-5; TRBD1 agrees at 7 bases. The DNA end favors TRBJ2-7, so the J call may be wrong. Germline assignment: CDR1 SGHRS and CDR2 YFSETQ. The CDR3 has 13 residues. For the CDR3, the DNA is TGCGCCAGCAGCTGGACAGGCTCCTACGAGCAGTACTTC. Translating it yields CASSWTGSYEQYF.

The sample holds one count of this clone. V gene TRBV29-1 combines with J gene TRBJ2-2; TRBD1 matches 8 bases. Germline values: CDR1 SQVTM, CDR2 ANQGSEA. With V trimmed by 7 bases and J by 3 bases, 10 bases remained unmatched. CDR3 length: 15 amino acids. The CDR3 DNA follows: TGCAGCGCTTCTACCGGGACAGGAGACACCGGGGAGCTGTTTTTT. The encoded protein is CSASTGTGDTGELFF.

The chain couples TRBV9 to TRBJ2-3, with TRBD2 matching 10 bases. V was pared by 0 bases and J by 4 bases, with 2 bases of the junction left unmatched. This CDR3 contains 15 residues. Germline assignment: CDR1 SGDLS and CDR2 YYNGEE. CDR3 coding DNA: TGTGCCAGCAGCGTAGAACTAGCGGGGTCAGATACGCAGTATTTT. It encodes CASSVELAGSDTQYF.

This rearrangement joins TRBV7-9 to TRBJ2-7, with 13 nucleotides matching TRBD2. J was trimmed by 7 bases and V by 8 bases; bases with no gene match: 8. Germline values: CDR1 SEHNR, CDR2 FQNEAQ (reference sequence). This CDR3 region has 14 residues. The CDR3 region has the DNA TGTGCCAGCGATGGACTAGCGGGAGTGGGGGAGCAGTACTTC. Its translation is CASDGLAGVGEQYF.

This clone has only a few counts. The genes are TRBV11-2 and TRBJ2-3, with 7 bases identical to TRBD2. The V gene end was trimmed by 2 bases and the J gene end by 1 base; junction bases not matched to a gene: 6. This CDR3 region has 16 residues. The germline V gene has CDR1 SGHAT and CDR2 FQNNGV. The CDR3 spells CASSLNNAGGTDTQYF. In DNA, the CDR3 is TGTGCCAGCAGCTTAAACAATGCGGGAGGCACAGATACGCAGTATTTT. Full variable domain (outside the CDR3, taken from reference TRBV11-2 and TRBJ2-3): EAGVAQSPRYKIIEKRQSVAFWCNPISGHATLYWYQQILGQGPKLLIQFQNNGVVDDSQLPKDRFSAERLKGVDSTLKIQPAKLEDSAVYLCASSLNNAGGTDTQYFGPGTRLTVL.

The V call is TRBV5-1, the J call TRBJ2-7, with D possibly matching TRBD2 (5 bases). CDR1 SGHRS and CDR2 YFSETQ come from the germline V gene. The germline V and J ends were trimmed by 0 bases and 0 bases, with 10 bases remaining between them. The CDR3 covers 15 residues. The DNA of the CDR3 is TGCGCCAGCAGCTTGGCTCCGGGGAACTCCTACGAGCAGTACTTC. Amino acids: CASSLAPGNSYEQYF.

The chain links TRBV5-4 to TRBJ2-7; 9 nucleotides agree with TRBD1. This CDR3 has 14 residues. Per germline, CDR1 SGHNT and CDR2 YYREEE (reference sequence). With V trimmed by 4 bases and J by 4 bases, 6 bases remained unmatched. Here the CDR3 DNA reads TGTGCCAGCAGCCCCGGACAGGGGAGGTACGAGCAGTACTTC. Amino acid sequence: CASSPGQGRYEQYF.